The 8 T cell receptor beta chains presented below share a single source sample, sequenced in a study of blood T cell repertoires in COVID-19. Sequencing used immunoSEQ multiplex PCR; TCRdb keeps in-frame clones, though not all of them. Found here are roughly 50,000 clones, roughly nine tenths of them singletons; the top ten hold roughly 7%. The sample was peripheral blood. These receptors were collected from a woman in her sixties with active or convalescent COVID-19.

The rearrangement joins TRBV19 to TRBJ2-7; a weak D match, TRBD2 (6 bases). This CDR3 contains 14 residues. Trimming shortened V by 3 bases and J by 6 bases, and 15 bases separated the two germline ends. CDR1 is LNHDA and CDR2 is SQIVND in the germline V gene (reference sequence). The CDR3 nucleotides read TGTGCCAGTAGTATCACAACGTTCGGGGGCGAGCAGTACTTC. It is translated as CASSITTFGGEQYF.

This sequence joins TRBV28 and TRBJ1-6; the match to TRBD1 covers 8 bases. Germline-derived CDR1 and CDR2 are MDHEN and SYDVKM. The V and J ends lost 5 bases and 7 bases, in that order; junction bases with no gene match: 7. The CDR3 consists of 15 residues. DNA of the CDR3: TGTGCCAGCAGTCCCGGACAGGGAGGGAATTCACCCCTCCACTTT. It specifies CASSPGQGGNSPLHF.

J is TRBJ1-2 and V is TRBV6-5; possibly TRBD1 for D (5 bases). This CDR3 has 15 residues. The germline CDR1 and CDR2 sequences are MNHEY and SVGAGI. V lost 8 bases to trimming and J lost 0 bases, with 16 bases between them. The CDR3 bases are TGTGCCAGCCGGAGGGGCACCCCAACTAACTATGGCTACACCTTC. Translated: CASRRGTPTNYGYTF.

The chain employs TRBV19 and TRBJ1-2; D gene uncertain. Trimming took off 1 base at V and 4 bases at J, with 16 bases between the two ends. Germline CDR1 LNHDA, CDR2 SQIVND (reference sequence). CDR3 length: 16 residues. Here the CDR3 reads CASSIGGPGYSYGYTF. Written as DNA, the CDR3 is TGTGCCAGTAGTATAGGAGGACCGGGGTACAGCTATGGCTACACCTTC. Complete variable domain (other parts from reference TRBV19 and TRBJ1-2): DGGITQSPKYLFRKEGQNVTLSCEQNLNHDAMYWYRQDPGQGLRLIYYSQIVNDFQKGDIAEGYSVSREKKESFPLTVTSAQKNPTAFYLCASSIGGPGYSYGYTFGSGTRLTVV.

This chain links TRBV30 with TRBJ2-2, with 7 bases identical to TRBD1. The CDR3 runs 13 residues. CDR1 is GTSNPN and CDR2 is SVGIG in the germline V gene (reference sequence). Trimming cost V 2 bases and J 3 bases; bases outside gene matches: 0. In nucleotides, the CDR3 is TGTGCCTGGAGTCAGGGGGACACCGGGGAGCTGTTTTTT. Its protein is CAWSQGDTGELFF.

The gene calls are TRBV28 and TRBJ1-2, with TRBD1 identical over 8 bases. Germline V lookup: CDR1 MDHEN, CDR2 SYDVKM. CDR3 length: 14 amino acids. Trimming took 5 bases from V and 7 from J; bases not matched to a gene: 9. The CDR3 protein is CASSIGQGRVGYTF. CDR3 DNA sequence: TGTGCCAGCAGTATTGGACAGGGAAGGGTTGGCTACACCTTC.

The CDR3 loop is CASSRRRETSTDTQYF. The CDR3 region has the DNA TGTGCCAGCAGCAGGCGGAGGGAAACTAGCACAGATACGCAGTATTTT. The chain combines TRBV14 with TRBJ2-3; D might be TRBD2 (6 bases). Per germline, CDR1 SGHDN and CDR2 FVKESK. The CDR3 consists of 16 residues. V dropped 5 bases and J dropped 0 bases, with 15 bases sitting between them.

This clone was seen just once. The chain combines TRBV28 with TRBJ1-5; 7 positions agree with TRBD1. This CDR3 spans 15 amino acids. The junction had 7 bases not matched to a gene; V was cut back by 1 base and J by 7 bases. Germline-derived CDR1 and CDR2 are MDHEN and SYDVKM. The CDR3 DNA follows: TGTGCCAGCAGTTTATCGGCAGGGGGAGAACAGCCCCAGCATTTT. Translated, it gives CASSLSAGGEQPQHF.